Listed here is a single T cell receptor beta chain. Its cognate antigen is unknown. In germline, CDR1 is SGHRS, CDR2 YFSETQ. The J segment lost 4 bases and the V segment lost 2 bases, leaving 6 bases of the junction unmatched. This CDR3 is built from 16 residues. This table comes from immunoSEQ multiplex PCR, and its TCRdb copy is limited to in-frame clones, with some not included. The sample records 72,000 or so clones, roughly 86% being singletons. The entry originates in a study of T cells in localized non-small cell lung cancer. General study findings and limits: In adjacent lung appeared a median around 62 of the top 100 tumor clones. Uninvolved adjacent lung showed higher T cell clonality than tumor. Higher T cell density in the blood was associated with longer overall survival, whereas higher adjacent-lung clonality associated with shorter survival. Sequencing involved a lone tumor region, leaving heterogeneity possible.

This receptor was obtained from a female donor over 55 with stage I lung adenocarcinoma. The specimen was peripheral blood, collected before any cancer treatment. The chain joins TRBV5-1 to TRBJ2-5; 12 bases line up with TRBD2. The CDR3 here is CASSLRTSGTGETQYF. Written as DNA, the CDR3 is TGCGCCAGCAGCTTAAGGACTAGCGGGACAGGAGAGACCCAGTACTTC. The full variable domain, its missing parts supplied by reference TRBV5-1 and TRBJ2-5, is KAGVTQTPRYLIKTRGQQVTLSCSPISGHRSVSWYQQTPGQGLQFLFEYFSETQRNKGNFPGRFSGRQFSNSRSEMNVSTLELGDSALYLCASSLRTSGTGETQYFGPGTRLLVL.